These T cell receptor beta chains were read from a single sample in a study of CD4+ T cells in melanoma. TCRdb's table, derived via immunoSEQ multiplex PCR, lists solely in-frame clones and lacks some. Seen here are some 110,000 clones, over 80% observed once, and the top ten hold about 3.5%. Sequencing used peripheral blood. The receptors originated from a human donor with melanoma. Both conserved end residues are part of each CDR3. The D gene is left open where the match is weak. The listing skips clone size in some rows; elsewhere it reads once, few, many or a size class.

V	J	D	size	DNA	CDR3
TRBV11-3	TRBJ2-2	.	.	TGTGCCAGCAGCTCTTTGGGGGCGAACACCGGGGAGCTGTTTTTT	CASSSLGANTGELFF
TRBV19	TRBJ2-6	.	.	TGTGCCAGTAGCGACCAGTCAGGGGCCAACGTCCTGACTTTC	CASSDQSGANVLTF
TRBV2	TRBJ2-1	TRBD2	.	TGTGCCAGCTCTTTAGCGGGGGGGAGCCGTGGGGAGCAGTTCTTC	CASSLAGGSRGEQFF
TRBV4-3	TRBJ2-1	.	.	TGCGCCAGCCCCGCCAGCGGCACCTCCTACAATGAGCAGTTCTTC	CASPASGTSYNEQFF
TRBV5-1	TRBJ2-3	.	.	TGCGCCAGCAGCTTGGGGTCTAGCACAGATACGCAGTATTTT	CASSLGSSTDTQYF
TRBV28	TRBJ2-2	TRBD2	.	TGTGCCAGCAGTTTAGGGCTAGCGGGAGACACCGGGGAGCTGTTTTTT	CASSLGLAGDTGELFF
TRBV10-3	TRBJ2-1	TRBD1	few	TGTGCCATCAGTTTGTCCACAGGGGGCGTAAGTAATGAGCAGTTCTTC	CAISLSTGGVSNEQFF
TRBV5-4	TRBJ2-4	TRBD2	once	TGTGCCAGCAGCACCGGGACTAGCGCGCTAGCCAAAAACATTCAGTACTTC	CASSTGTSALAKNIQYF
TRBV28	TRBJ1-5	.	.	TGTGCCAGCAGTCTACTGGGGTATCAGCCCCAGCATTTT	CASSLLGYQPQHF
TRBV11-1	TRBJ2-7	.	.	TGTGCCAGCAGCTTAACAGGGACGGACGAGCAGTACTTC	CASSLTGTDEQYF
TRBV28	TRBJ1-2	TRBD1	.	TGTGCCAGCAGTCCGGGGACAGGGTATGGCTACACCTTC	CASSPGTGYGYTF
TRBV4-3	TRBJ2-5	TRBD2	once	TGCGCCAGCAGCCAAGGGGAGGGGATACCGGAGACCCAGTACTTC	CASSQGEGIPETQYF
TRBV4-1	TRBJ1-1	.	.	TGCGCCAGCAGCCAAGACCCCGGGAGGGTAGGAGCTTTCTTT	CASSQDPGRVGAFF
TRBV19	TRBJ1-3	.	.	TGTGCCAGTAGTGCCAGACAGAGCTCTGGAAACACCATATATTTT	CASSARQSSGNTIYF
TRBV7-9	TRBJ1-6	TRBD1	.	TGTGCCAGCAGCCTACGAGACGACAGGGAGGATTCACCCCTCCACTTT	CASSLRDDREDSPLHF
TRBV7-3	TRBJ2-3	TRBD1	.	TGTGCCAGCAGCCCGTGGACAGGCGCAGATACGCAGTATTTT	CASSPWTGADTQYF
TRBV7-2	TRBJ1-4	.	.	TGTGCCAGCAGCCGGCGGAGAGGGAGAGGTGAAAAACTGTTTTTT	CASSRRRGRGEKLFF
TRBV28	TRBJ2-4	.	.	TGTGCCAGCAGTCTCGTAAGAAACATTCAGTACTTC	CASSLVRNIQYF
TRBV18	TRBJ2-1	.	.	TGTGCCAGCTCACCTCGGGCGGGGTTGAACTACAATGAGCAGTTCTTC	CASSPRAGLNYNEQFF
TRBV28	TRBJ2-1	TRBD2	.	TGTGCCAGCAGTTCGGGAGGTGAGCAGTTCTTC	CASSSGGEQFF
TRBV5-6	TRBJ2-1	TRBD1	.	TGTGCCAGCAGCTTGGCCGGACAGGGGTTTGCTAATGAGCAGTTCTTC	CASSLAGQGFANEQFF
TRBV7-2	TRBJ2-4	.	.	TGTGCCAGCAGCTACCGGGACGGCAAAAACATTCAGTACTTC	CASSYRDGKNIQYF
TRBV11-3	TRBJ1-5	.	.	TGTGCCAGCACCCCAGGGGATAGCAGCAATCAGCCCCAGCATTTT	CASTPGDSSNQPQHF
TRBV10-3	TRBJ1-2	.	.	TGTGCCACCGAGAATGGCAGGGGTGCGAAGGATGGCTACACCTTC	CATENGRGAKDGYTF
TRBV7-2	TRBJ2-7	.	.	TGTGCCAGCAGCTTACAAGGGGGGAGCTCCTACGAGCAGTACTTC	CASSLQGGSSYEQYF
TRBV9	TRBJ2-5	.	.	TGTGCCAGCAGCCCAGGGGGGGGCGGCGGGCAAGAGACCCAGTACTTC	CASSPGGGGGQETQYF
TRBV18	TRBJ1-3	TRBD1	.	TGTGCCAGCTCACCGGGACAGGGGCCGGGAAACACCATATATTTT	CASSPGQGPGNTIYF
TRBV9	TRBJ2-1	TRBD2	.	TGTGCCAGCAGCGTAGAAGGACTAGCGGGGGGCGTGGGAAATGAGCAGTTCTTC	CASSVEGLAGGVGNEQFF
TRBV7-9	TRBJ1-2	.	.	TGTGCCAGCACCAGCGGCTACACCTTC	CASTSGYTF
TRBV11-2	TRBJ2-3	.	.	TGTGCCAGCAGCGCGGACCCCATTACGCAGTATTTT	CASSADPITQYF
TRBV28	TRBJ2-1	TRBD1	once	TGTGCCAGCAGTTTTGGGGACAGGGTTATTGAGCAGTTCTTC	CASSFGDRVIEQFF
TRBV19	TRBJ1-1	.	once	TGTGCCAGTAGTATTACCACTGAAGCTTTCTTT	CASSITTEAFF
TRBV5-1	TRBJ1-4	.	.	TGCGCCAGCTGCGTTGTAGGCGGCACTAATGAAAAACTGTTTTTT	CASCVVGGTNEKLFF
TRBV19	TRBJ2-3	TRBD1	.	TGTGCCAGTAGTGCCCGGACAGGGGGATGGGATACGCAGTATTTT	CASSARTGGWDTQYF
TRBV7-2	TRBJ1-1	.	.	TGTGCCAGCAGCTTAGATAGGGGGACTGAAGCTTTCTTT	CASSLDRGTEAFF
TRBV6-6	TRBJ1-5	.	.	TGTGCCAGCAGTTACAGGGCAGGGCTCAATCAGCCCCAGCATTTT	CASSYRAGLNQPQHF
TRBV5-1	TRBJ1-2	.	.	TGCGCCAGCAGCTTGGGCGGGACTAACTATGGCTACACCTTC	CASSLGGTNYGYTF
TRBV5-6	TRBJ2-5	TRBD1	.	TGTGCCAGCAGCTTAGGGACAGGCAAAGAGACCCAGTACTTC	CASSLGTGKETQYF
TRBV29-1	TRBJ2-7	.	.	TGCAGCGTCGGAAGTTTGAGCTCCTACGAGCAGTACTTC	CSVGSLSSYEQYF
TRBV6-1	TRBJ1-1	.	once	TGTGCCAGCAGTGAAGCAAGGGCCACTGAAGCTTTCTTT	CASSEARATEAFF
TRBV27	TRBJ1-2	TRBD1	.	TGTGCCAGCAGCCGAGGAGGGACAGGGGGCGATGGCTACACCTTC	CASSRGGTGGDGYTF
TRBV6-1	TRBJ2-5	TRBD1	.	TGTGCCAGCAGCCGGCCGGGACAGGGGACCCAGTACTTC	CASSRPGQGTQYF
TRBV2	TRBJ2-3	.	.	TGTGCCAGCAGTGAAGGATTAGACACAGATACGCAGTATTTT	CASSEGLDTDTQYF
TRBV5-1	TRBJ2-1	TRBD2	.	TGCGCCAGCAGCTTTACTAGCGGCTCCTACAATGAGCAGTTCTTC	CASSFTSGSYNEQFF
TRBV5-5	TRBJ2-5	.	.	TGTGCCAGCAGCTTGGGATGGGAGACCCAGTACTTC	CASSLGWETQYF
TRBV14	TRBJ2-7	TRBD2	.	TGTGCCAGCAGCCAAGCGGCTAGCGGGTGGAGCTCCTACGAGCAGTACTTC	CASSQAASGWSSYEQYF
TRBV6-5	TRBJ2-5	TRBD1	.	TGTGCCAGCAGTTGGACAGGCCAACAGACCCAGTACTTC	CASSWTGQQTQYF
TRBV6-5	TRBJ1-1	.	.	TGTGCCAGCACGGGGGGGGGCACTGAAGCTTTCTTT	CASTGGGTEAFF
TRBV2	TRBJ2-7	TRBD1	.	TGTGCCAGCAGTGTCGATTACAGGGGTCCTGGGAACGAGCAGTACTTC	CASSVDYRGPGNEQYF
TRBV4-1	TRBJ2-5	.	.	TGCGCCAGCAGCCAACCGGGACTCAAGGACCAAGAGACCCAGTACTTC	CASSQPGLKDQETQYF
TRBV10-3	TRBJ1-2	.	.	TGTGCCACCAAGACGGGGGTCCTAGAAGGGGGCTACACCTTC	CATKTGVLEGGYTF